Each of the 15 T cell receptor beta chains below was sequenced from the same sample in a study of blood T cell repertoires in COVID-19. The method was immunoSEQ multiplex PCR; TCRdb's version includes in-frame clones alone and lacks a portion of them. The data hold about 380,000 clones, with more than 75% observed a single time. Material for sequencing was PBMCs or T cells enriched from blood (not recorded which). Receptors were obtained from a woman in her late teens or twenties who had recovered from COVID-19.

This chain connects TRBV6-5 to TRBJ1-2; D call uncertain. The CDR3 extends over 14 amino acids. With 6 bases removed from V and 4 bases from J, the gap between germline ends came to 15 bases. Germline V gene data show CDR1 as MNHEY and CDR2 as SVGAGI. The CDR3 sequence is CASSAGLSGYGYTF. As DNA, the CDR3 is TGTGCCAGCAGCGCGGGCCTTTCGGGCTATGGCTACACCTTC.

J is TRBJ2-7 and V is TRBV28; possible D gene TRBD2, 7 bases. The CDR3 is 17 residues long. From germline, CDR1 is MDHEN and CDR2 SYDVKM. The germline V and J ends were trimmed by 6 bases and 3 bases, with 24 bases remaining between them. CDR3 in amino acids: CASRPVGGASDIYEQYF. DNA for the CDR3: TGTGCCAGCAGGCCGGTGGGGGGGGCCTCGGATATCTACGAGCAGTACTTC.

This chain joins TRBV6-5 and TRBJ1-6; D is ambiguous. Trimming cost V 6 bases and J 7 bases, with 13 bases left between them. Germline V gene data show CDR1 as MNHEY and CDR2 as SVGAGI. This CDR3 contains 14 residues. The CDR3 loop is CASRPTGGNSPLHF. For the CDR3, the DNA is TGTGCCAGCAGACCGACTGGAGGCAATTCACCCCTCCACTTT.

V gene TRBV11-2 combines with J gene TRBJ1-1; 8 positions agree with TRBD1. J lost 3 bases, V lost 5 bases, and 8 bases had no gene match. Germline-derived CDR1 and CDR2 are SGHAT and FQNNGV. The CDR3 extends over 15 amino acids. CDR3 bases: TGTGCCAGCAGCCGCGGGACAGGAGGGTACACTGAAGCTTTCTTT. This translates into CASSRGTGGYTEAFF. The full variable domain, rest sourced from reference TRBV11-2 and TRBJ1-1, is EAGVAQSPRYKIIEKRQSVAFWCNPISGHATLYWYQQILGQGPKLLIQFQNNGVVDDSQLPKDRFSAERLKGVDSTLKIQPAKLEDSAVYLCASSRGTGGYTEAFFGQGTRLTVV.

The gene calls are TRBV4-3 and TRBJ1-2, with D unresolved. The CDR3 loop spans 15 amino acids. Germline CDR1 reads LGHNA; CDR2 reads YSLEER. Trimming shortened V by 6 bases and J by 4 bases, and 18 bases separated the two germline ends. The CDR3: CASRSGSGGGYGYTF. DNA for the CDR3: TGCGCCAGCAGGTCCGGGTCTGGCGGTGGCTATGGCTACACCTTC.

V is TRBV28 and J is TRBJ1-2; 7 bases map to TRBD1. CDR3 length equals 14 residues. CDR1 MDHEN and CDR2 SYDVKM come from the germline V gene. The V and J ends lost 1 base and 4 bases, in that order; junction bases with no gene match: 3. The CDR3 sequence is CASSLSDRVYGYTF. The CDR3 DNA follows: TGTGCCAGCAGTTTATCTGACAGGGTCTATGGCTACACCTTC.

The J gene is TRBJ1-4, the V gene TRBV3-1 (or the pseudogene TRBV3-2), with D possibly TRBD1 on 5 matching bases. The CDR3 loop spans 14 amino acids. CDR1 LGHDT and CDR2 YNNKEL come from the germline V gene (reference sequence). V was cut by 4 bases and J by 7 bases, with 13 bases left in between. The DNA for the CDR3 is TGTGCCAGCAGCCCCCTTGGCGGGACTGAAAAACTGTTTTTT. Protein: CASSPLGGTEKLFF.

The rearrangement joins TRBV7-9 to TRBJ1-4; TRBD1 might be the D (5 bases). V lost 5 bases, J lost 5 bases, and 18 bases lay in between. The germline V gene encodes CDR1 SEHNR and CDR2 FQNEAQ (reference sequence). The CDR3 sequence is 16 residues long. This CDR3 is CASSPEGPGLNEKLFF. The CDR3 DNA is TGTGCCAGCAGCCCAGAGGGGCCAGGACTAAATGAAAAACTGTTTTTT.

The chain has TRBV18 and TRBJ2-3; 9 positions match TRBD1. CDR3 length: 15 residues. CDR1 and CDR2 from the germline V gene are KGHSH and LQKENI. Trimming cost V 5 bases and J 1 base; bases outside gene matches: 4. The CDR3 nucleotides are TGTGCCAGCTCAGGGACAGGGCCAGGCACAGATACGCAGTATTTT. Residues: CASSGTGPGTDTQYF.

This clone was recorded only once. The rearrangement uses TRBV7-9 and TRBJ2-1, with 10 positions matching TRBD1. This CDR3 is built from 17 residues. The V gene's germline CDR1 is SEHNR and CDR2 FQNEAQ (reference sequence). The ends lost 5 bases at V and 8 bases at J; junction bases unmatched: 15. CDR3 amino acids: CASSPNRGTGAPDEQFF. CDR3 in DNA: TGTGCCAGCAGCCCCAATAGGGGGACAGGGGCCCCCGATGAGCAGTTCTTC.

This clone appeared a few times. The rearrangement uses TRBV6-2 or TRBV6-3 and TRBJ1-5, with D tentatively TRBD1 (6 bases). Trimming stripped 3 bases from V and 9 bases from J, with 12 bases between. The CDR3 is made up of 13 amino acids. The germline CDR1 and CDR2 sequences are MNHEY and SVGEGT. The CDR3 nucleotides are TGTGCCAGCAGTTATTCCAGGGGTGGGCCCCAGCATTTT. It translates to CASSYSRGGPQHF.

The V call is TRBV11-2, the J call TRBJ2-7; D perhaps matches TRBD2 (6 bases). The V and J ends lost 3 bases and 1 base respectively, with 10 bases between them. CDR1 is SGHAT and CDR2 is FQNNGV in the germline V gene. This CDR3 has 14 amino acids. CDR3 nucleotides: TGTGCCAGCAGCTTGGTTAGCGGATCCTACGAGCAGTACTTC. Residues: CASSLVSGSYEQYF. Based on the CDR3 plus reference TRBV11-2 and TRBJ2-7, the full variable domain is EAGVAQSPRYKIIEKRQSVAFWCNPISGHATLYWYQQILGQGPKLLIQFQNNGVVDDSQLPKDRFSAERLKGVDSTLKIQPAKLEDSAVYLCASSLVSGSYEQYFGPGTRLTVT.

V is TRBV6-8 and J is TRBJ2-5, with a possible D match to TRBD1 (5 bases). Germline CDR1 and CDR2: MNHGY and SAAAGT. Trimming removed 2 bases from V and 7 bases from J, with 14 bases in between. The CDR3 has 14 amino acids. CDR3: CASSYRKGLGTQYF. The CDR3 DNA follows: TGTGCCAGCAGTTACAGGAAGGGGTTGGGGACCCAGTACTTC.

For this clone: The germline gene is not matched at one end of the junction; a read error may be the cause. The V gene is TRBV6-6, the J gene TRBJ2-1; TRBD2 matches 8 bases. This CDR3 comprises 21 residues. Germline V gives CDR1 MNHNY, CDR2 SVGAGI (reference sequence). This chain's CDR3 is CASSFISGQGPAGGYYNEQFF. The CDR3 DNA sequence: TGTGCTAGCAGCTTCATTAGTGGGCAGGGGCCCGCGGGGGGCTACTACAATGAGCAGTTCTTC.

V is TRBV3-1 (or the pseudogene TRBV3-2) and J is TRBJ1-1; D gene ambiguous. The germline CDR1 and CDR2 sequences are LGHDT and YNNKEL (reference sequence). The CDR3 is 14 residues long. Deletions cut 0 bases from V and 5 bases from J, with 10 bases between. The CDR3 sequence is CASSQDSQETEAFF. CDR3 DNA: TGTGCCAGCAGCCAAGATTCTCAGGAAACTGAAGCTTTCTTT.